These 9 T cell receptor beta chains originate from one sample sequenced in a study of cytomegalovirus exposure and HLA in healthy donors. PCR employed 60 Vbeta and 13 Jbeta primers. The protocol was immunoSEQ multiplex PCR, while the TCRdb copy is restricted to in-frame clones and leaves out a portion. Counted here are over 150,000 clones, 68% occurring once; the ten biggest clones make up approximately 1.5%. Input material: PBMCs. The receptors originated from a man in his forties or fifties in good health and CMV-seronegative.

The J gene is TRBJ2-1, the V gene TRBV14; 7 positions match TRBD2. Losses at the gene ends were 4 bases for V and 6 bases for J; bases not matched to a gene: 9. Germline-derived CDR1 and CDR2 are SGHDN and FVKESK. The CDR3 consists of 15 residues. The CDR3 sequence: CASSPKSGAFNEQFF. CDR3 sequence (DNA): TGTGCCAGCAGCCCCAAGAGCGGGGCCTTCAATGAGCAGTTCTTC.

The J gene is TRBJ2-1, the V gene TRBV15; no definite D call. Germline V gives CDR1 LNHNV, CDR2 YYDKDF (reference sequence). The CDR3 totals 12 residues. V lost 3 bases and J lost 4, with 4 bases in between. The CDR3 nucleotides are TGTGCCACCAGCAGGTCTTACAATGAGCAGTTCTTC. This sequence encodes CATSRSYNEQFF.

The chain joins TRBV7-9 to TRBJ2-6; no clear D. Looked up from germline, CDR1 is SEHNR and CDR2 is FQNEAQ (reference sequence). The V and J ends lost 5 bases and 1 base respectively, with 3 bases between them. This CDR3 has 13 amino acids. The CDR3 sequence: CASSPSGANVLTF. CDR3 sequence (DNA): TGTGCCAGCAGCCCTTCTGGGGCCAACGTCCTGACTTTC. Complete variable domain (other parts from reference TRBV7-9 and TRBJ2-6): DTGVSQNPRHKITKRGQNVTFRCDPISEHNRLYWYRQTLGQGPEFLTYFQNEAQLEKSRLLSDRFSAERPKGSFSTLEIQRTEQGDSAMYLCASSPSGANVLTFGAGSRLTVL.

The gene calls are TRBV18 and TRBJ1-1; TRBD1 is a possible D gene (5 bases). The length of the CDR3 is 14 residues. Germline V lookup: CDR1 KGHSH, CDR2 LQKENI. The germline V and J ends were trimmed by 6 bases and 1 base, with 12 bases remaining between them. The DNA of the CDR3 is TGTGCCAGCTCCCACGGGACTGGGAACACTGAAGCTTTCTTT. It encodes CASSHGTGNTEAFF.

This chain uses TRBV4-1 with TRBJ2-1; 10 bases match TRBD1. This CDR3 has 15 residues. CDR1 MGHRA and CDR2 YSYEKL come from the germline V gene. With 1 base clipped from V and 6 bases from J, the junction kept 3 bases outside the gene matches. CDR3 protein: CASSQVGTGANEQFF. In DNA, the CDR3 is TGCGCCAGCAGCCAAGTGGGGACAGGGGCCAATGAGCAGTTCTTC.

This clone has a single count. The V gene is TRBV4-1, the J gene TRBJ1-2; 9 positions agree with TRBD1. The CDR3 length is 16 residues. V trimming: 3 bases; J trimming: 4 bases; junction bases outside the gene matches: 9. CDR1 is MGHRA and CDR2 is YSYEKL in the germline V gene. The CDR3 is CASSHRQGDDPYGYTF. The DNA of the CDR3 is TGCGCCAGCAGCCACCGACAGGGGGACGACCCCTATGGCTACACCTTC.

The J gene is TRBJ2-1, the V gene TRBV4-2, with D perhaps matching TRBD1 (5 bases). Trimming took 0 bases from V and 7 from J, leaving 7 bases between them. The CDR3 sequence is 13 residues long. Germline V gene data show CDR1 as LGHNA and CDR2 as YNFKEQ. CDR3 protein: CASSQEQGNEQFF. The DNA of the CDR3 is TGTGCCAGCAGCCAAGAGCAGGGAAATGAGCAGTTCTTC.

CDR3 sequence: CASSVDRVPYNEQFF. The CDR3 DNA is TGTGCCAGCAGCGTCGACAGGGTCCCCTACAATGAGCAGTTCTTC. The chain carries TRBV9 and TRBJ2-1; TRBD1 aligns across 7 bases. J lost 2 bases, V lost 2 bases, and 4 bases had no gene match. Germline V lookup: CDR1 SGDLS, CDR2 YYNGEE. This CDR3 is 15 amino acids long. The full variable domain, in which reference TRBV9 and TRBJ2-1 provide the parts outside the CDR3, is DSGVTQTPKHLITATGQRVTLRCSPRSGDLSVYWYQQSLDQGLQFLIQYYNGEERAKGNILERFSAQQFPDLHSELNLSSLELGDSALYFCASSVDRVPYNEQFFGPGTRLTVL.

This clone was seen a single time. The CDR3 DNA is TGCGCCAGCAGCCCTCGGCCAACAGAGACCTACGAGCAGTACTTC. This translates into CASSPRPTETYEQYF. This chain connects TRBV5-1 to TRBJ2-7; no definite D call. In germline, CDR1 is SGHRS, CDR2 YFSETQ. With 4 bases removed from V and 2 bases from J, the gap between germline ends came to 16 bases. The CDR3 has 15 residues.